This entry features one TCR beta chain sequence. Its specificity is unknown. The CDR3 consists of 15 residues. CDR1 and CDR2 from the germline V gene are SQVTM and ANQGSEA. The sample belongs to a study of cytomegalovirus exposure and HLA in healthy donors. Overall study results and limits: Whilst most TCR sequences proved rare, a subset of public TCRs occurred across many donors.

Researchers ran the PCR with 60 Vbeta and 13 Jbeta primers. Method: immunoSEQ multiplex PCR; TCRdb's copy keeps in-frame clones and lacks some. This table holds more than 150,000 clones, about 79% found once. The V and J genes are TRBV29-1 and TRBJ2-5, with 7 bases identical to TRBD1. The J call is doubtful: the DNA matches TRBJ2-7 better. The sample comprised PBMCs. This sequence was found in a man younger than 30 in good health and CMV-seronegative. This chain's CDR3 is CSVQAWTGSSYEQYF. The CDR3, as DNA: TGCAGCGTCCAGGCCTGGACAGGTAGCTCCTACGAGCAGTACTTC.